This T cell receptor beta chain comes out of a study of CD8 T cells in Susac syndrome. Notes on the study in general: TEMRA cells and active patients showed peak Susac CD8+ clonal expansion.

With random hexamers, 0.5 to 1 ug RNA was reverse transcribed. The authors amplified TCR beta CDR3 across 54 Vbeta and 13 Jbeta using immunoSEQ multiplex PCR. TCRdb re-analysed the immunoSEQ multiplex PCR reads in MiXCR, keeping a single row per CDR3 protein. Among about 130,000 distinct CDR3 sequences listed, around 95% were seen once. Concerning this clonotype itself: The antigen is not known.

The authors carried out high-throughput sequencing of TCR beta. They applied it to CD8+ and CD4+ T cells obtained from blood. The CD8+ and CD4+ T cells were isolated magnetically using a negative isolation approach, whereas the TEMRA cells were enriched by FACS. Per the germline V gene, CDR1 is GTSNPN and CDR2 is SVGIG (reference sequence). With 2 bases clipped from V and 8 bases from J, the junction kept 9 bases outside the gene matches. This CDR3 is built from 16 residues. The sequenced sample was CD8+ T cells from PBMCs. This clonotype was sampled from a human donor with Susac syndrome. The chain joins TRBV30 to TRBJ1-4; TRBD1 matches 12 bases. In DNA form, the CDR3 reads TGTGCCTGGAGTCCCGGGACAGGGGGCCCCCTGGAAAAACTGTTTTTT. Amino acid sequence: CAWSPGTGGPLEKLFF.